The sequence of this T cell receptor (beta chain) was determined in a study of CD8+CD57+ T cells in acquired aplastic anemia. The template for TCR beta VDJ and CDR3 sequence profiling was genomic DNA. One entry per CDR3 protein results from TCRdb running MiXCR on the reads. The sample has approximately 40,000 distinct CDR3 sequences; roughly two thirds are singletons. The CDR3 covers 14 residues. The germline V gene has CDR1 SGHRS and CDR2 YFSETQ. The J segment lost 4 bases and the V segment lost 6 bases, leaving 2 bases of the junction unmatched. Sequenced patients had shown CD8+CD57+ cell expansion by flow cytometry. Patients were therapy-naive when their blood was sampled. As to this clonotype: Since no conserved phenylalanine or tryptophan closes the CDR3, a read error is the likely cause.

The source material was sorted CD4+, CD8+, or CD8+CD57+ T cells (not recorded which) from PBMCs. The chain joins TRBV5-1 to TRBJ1-6, with 9 bases matching TRBD1. The source is a human donor with aplastic anemia. This CDR3 is CASKGTGYNSPLHL. The CDR3 coding sequence is TGCGCCAGCAAGGGGACAGGGTATAATTCACCCCTCCACCTT.